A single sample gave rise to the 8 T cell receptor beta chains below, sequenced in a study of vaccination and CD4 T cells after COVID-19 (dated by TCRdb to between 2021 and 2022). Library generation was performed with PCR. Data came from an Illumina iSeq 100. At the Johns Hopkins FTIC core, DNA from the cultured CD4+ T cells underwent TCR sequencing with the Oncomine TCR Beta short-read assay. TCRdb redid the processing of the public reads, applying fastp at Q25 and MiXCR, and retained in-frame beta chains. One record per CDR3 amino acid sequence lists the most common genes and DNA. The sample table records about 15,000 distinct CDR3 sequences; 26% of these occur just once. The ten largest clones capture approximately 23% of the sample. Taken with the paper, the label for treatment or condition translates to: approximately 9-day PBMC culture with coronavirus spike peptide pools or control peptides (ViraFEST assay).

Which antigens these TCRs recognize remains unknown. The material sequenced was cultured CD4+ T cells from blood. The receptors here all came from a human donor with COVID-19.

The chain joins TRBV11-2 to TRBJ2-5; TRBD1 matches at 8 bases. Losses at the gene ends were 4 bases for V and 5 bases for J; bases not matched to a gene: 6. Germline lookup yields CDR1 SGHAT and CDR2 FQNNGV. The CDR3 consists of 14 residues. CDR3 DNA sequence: TGTGCCAGCAGCTCCCAGGGGGCAGGTGAGACCCAGTACTTC. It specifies CASSSQGAGETQYF. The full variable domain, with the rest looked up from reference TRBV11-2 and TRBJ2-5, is EAGVAQSPRYKIIEKRQSVAFWCNPISGHATLYWYQQILGQGPKLLIQFQNNGVVDDSQLPKDRFSAERLKGVDSTLKIQPAKLEDSAVYLCASSSQGAGETQYFGPGTRLLVL.

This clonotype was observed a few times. The CDR3 DNA follows: TGTGCCAGCAGTTACTCGAGTCTCCCTCGTACAGATACGCAGTATTTT. It yields the protein CASSYSSLPRTDTQYF. This sequence joins TRBV6-5 and TRBJ2-3; D uncertain. V lost 0 bases to trimming and J lost 3 bases, with 13 bases between them. Germline loops: CDR1 MNHEY, CDR2 SVGAGI. The CDR3 contains 16 residues.

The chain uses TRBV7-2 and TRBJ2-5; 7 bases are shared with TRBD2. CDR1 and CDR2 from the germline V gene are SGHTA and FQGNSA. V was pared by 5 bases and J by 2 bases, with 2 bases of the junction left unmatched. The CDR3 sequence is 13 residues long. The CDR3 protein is CASSRTSQETQYF. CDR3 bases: TGTGCCAGCAGCCGGACTAGTCAAGAGACCCAGTACTTC.

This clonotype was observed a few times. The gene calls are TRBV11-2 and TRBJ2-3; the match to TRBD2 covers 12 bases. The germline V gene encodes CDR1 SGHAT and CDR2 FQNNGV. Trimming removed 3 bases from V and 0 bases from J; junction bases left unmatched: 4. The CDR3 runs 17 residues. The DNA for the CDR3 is TGTGCCAGCAGCTTGTGGACTAGCGGGAAAAGCACAGATACGCAGTATTTT. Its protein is CASSLWTSGKSTDTQYF.

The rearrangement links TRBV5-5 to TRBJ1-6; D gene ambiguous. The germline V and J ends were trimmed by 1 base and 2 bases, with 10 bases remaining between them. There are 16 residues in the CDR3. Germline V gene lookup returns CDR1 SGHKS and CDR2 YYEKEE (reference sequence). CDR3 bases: TGTGCCAGCAGCTTGCGCGGCAGCACCTATAATTCACCCCTCCACTTT. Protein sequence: CASSLRGSTYNSPLHF.

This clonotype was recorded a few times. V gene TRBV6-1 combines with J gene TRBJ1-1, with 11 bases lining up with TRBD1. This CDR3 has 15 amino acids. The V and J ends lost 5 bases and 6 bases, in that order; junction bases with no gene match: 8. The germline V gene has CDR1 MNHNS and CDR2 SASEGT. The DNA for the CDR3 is TGTGCCAGCAGTCCGAGGACAGGGGGCCTGCCTGAAGCTTTCTTT. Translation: CASSPRTGGLPEAFF.

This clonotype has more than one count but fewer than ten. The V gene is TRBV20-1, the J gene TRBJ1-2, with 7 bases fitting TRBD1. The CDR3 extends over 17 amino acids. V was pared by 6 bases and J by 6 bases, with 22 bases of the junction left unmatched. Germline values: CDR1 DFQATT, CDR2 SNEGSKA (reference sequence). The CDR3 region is CSAHKSRGSSREDGYTF. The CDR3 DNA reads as TGCAGTGCGCACAAGAGCAGGGGGAGTTCAAGAGAAGATGGCTACACCTTC.

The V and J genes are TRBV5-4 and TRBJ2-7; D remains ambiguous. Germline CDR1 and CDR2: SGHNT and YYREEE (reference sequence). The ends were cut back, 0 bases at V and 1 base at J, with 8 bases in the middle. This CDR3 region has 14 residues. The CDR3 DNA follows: TGTGCCAGCAGCTTGGGGTCGCAATCCTACGAGCAGTACTTC. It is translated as CASSLGSQSYEQYF.